The 15 T cell receptor beta chains below were found in one sample sequenced in a study of blood T cell repertoires in COVID-19. Using immunoSEQ multiplex PCR, the repertoire was profiled, and TCRdb retains in-frame clones only, with some absent. The repertoire includes around 260,000 clones, around nine tenths of them detected once, and roughly 2% sits in the top ten. Sample: peripheral blood. The receptors originated from a young man with active or convalescent COVID-19.

The V gene is TRBV5-6, the J gene TRBJ2-1, with 8 bases fitting TRBD2. The CDR3 is made up of 15 amino acids. From germline, CDR1 is SGHDT and CDR2 YYEEEE. Trimming removed 6 bases from V and 5 bases from J; junction bases left unmatched: 10. CDR3 nucleotides: TGTGCCAGCACGCGAGCGGGGGTAGTCAACAATGAGCAGTTCTTC. Protein: CASTRAGVVNNEQFF. The whole variable domain, filled in from reference TRBV5-6 and TRBJ2-1, reads DAGVTQSPTHLIKTRGQQVTLRCSPKSGHDTVSWYQQALGQGPQFIFQYYEEEERQRGNFPDRFSGHQFPNYSSELNVNALLLGDSALYLCASTRAGVVNNEQFFGPGTRLTVL.

V usage is TRBV12-3 or TRBV12-4 and J usage is TRBJ1-3; maybe TRBD1 (6 bases). There are 11 residues in the CDR3. V was clipped by 5 bases and J by 16 bases, with 15 bases between them. In DNA form, the CDR3 reads TGTGCCAGCAGTCCCACAGGGAAGGCGTATTTT. This translates into CASSPTGKAYF.

The V gene is TRBV25-1, the J gene TRBJ1-1, with D possibly TRBD1 on 5 matching bases. The germline V and J ends were trimmed by 4 bases and 4 bases, with 13 bases remaining between them. The CDR3 spans 14 residues. Germline lookup yields CDR1 MGHDK and CDR2 SYGVNS. In DNA form, the CDR3 reads TGTGCCAGCAGTGGAAGGGGCAGGAGCACTGAAGCTTTCTTT. It translates to CASSGRGRSTEAFF.

In its sample, this clone was seen once. The V call is TRBV27, the J call TRBJ1-2; tentative D call: TRBD1 (6 bases). The CDR3 length is 15 residues. Germline V lookup: CDR1 MNHEY, CDR2 SMNVEV (reference sequence). V lost 5 bases and J lost 6, with 19 bases in between. This CDR3 is CASSPPGSGGHGYTF. CDR3 coding DNA: TGTGCCAGCAGTCCCCCAGGCTCGGGGGGCCATGGCTACACCTTC.

V gene TRBV5-5 combines with J gene TRBJ1-2; D not certain. Germline V CDR1 and CDR2: SGHKS, YYEKEE (reference sequence). Trimming took off 5 bases at V and 4 bases at J, with 12 bases between the two ends. CDR3 length: 13 amino acids. The CDR3 region is CASRRDSPYGYTF. The CDR3 DNA reads TGTGCCAGCAGGAGGGATTCGCCCTATGGCTACACCTTC.

The chain joins TRBV6-2 or TRBV6-3 to TRBJ2-1, with TRBD2 matching 7 bases. The CDR3 has 18 residues. The germline gives CDR1 MNHEY, CDR2 SVGEGT. The trim removed 2 bases at V and 7 bases at J, leaving 17 bases unmatched. CDR3 protein: CASSYLLERGLVENEQFF. CDR3 nucleotides: TGTGCCAGCAGTTACCTTTTGGAGCGGGGCCTCGTCGAGAATGAGCAGTTCTTC.

This chain connects TRBV29-1 to TRBJ2-3; TRBD2 agrees at 9 bases. The V gene end was trimmed by 5 bases and the J gene end by 10 bases; junction bases not matched to a gene: 13. The CDR3 runs 14 residues. The V gene's germline CDR1 is SQVTM and CDR2 ANQGSEA. CDR3 loop: CSVSSGAEFTSQYF. DNA of the CDR3: TGCAGCGTTTCTAGCGGGGCAGAATTCACGTCGCAGTATTTT.

The chain uses TRBV3-1 (or the pseudogene TRBV3-2) and TRBJ2-1; no definite D call. This CDR3 comprises 18 residues. Trimming took 4 bases from V and 1 from J, leaving 20 bases between them. Germline V gene sequence: CDR1 LGHDT, CDR2 YNNKEL (reference sequence). CDR3 nucleotides: TGTGCCAGCAGCCCCGCTAGTAGCCCCTCGAGTTCCTACAATGAGCAGTTCTTC. Amino acids: CASSPASSPSSSYNEQFF.

CDR3 sequence (DNA): TGTGCCAGCCGGGGAACGAACACCGGGGAGCTGTTTTTT. This gives the protein CASRGTNTGELFF. The chain recombines TRBV7-3 with TRBJ2-2; weak D call: TRBD2 (5 bases). Germline V gives CDR1 SGHTA, CDR2 FQGTGA. The length of the CDR3 is 13 residues. Trimming pared 8 bases from V and 0 bases from J, leaving 7 bases between.

The genes are TRBV19 and TRBJ2-3; tentative D call: TRBD2 (5 bases). The CDR3 length is 16 residues. Trimming stripped 3 bases from V and 0 bases from J, with 13 bases between. Germline V gives CDR1 LNHDA, CDR2 SQIVND (reference sequence). CDR3 region: CASSMSRTLSTDTQYF. As DNA, the CDR3 is TGTGCCAGTAGTATGAGCAGGACTCTTAGCACAGATACGCAGTATTTT.

A few counts support this clone. The chain couples TRBV19 to TRBJ2-6; perhaps TRBD2 as D (5 bases). Trimming cost V 3 bases and J 4 bases, with 16 bases left between them. This CDR3 has 17 residues. Germline loops: CDR1 LNHDA, CDR2 SQIVND (reference sequence). The CDR3 region is CASSIWQPGYGANVLTF. Written as DNA, the CDR3 is TGTGCCAGTAGTATTTGGCAACCGGGGTACGGGGCCAACGTCCTGACTTTC.

About this clone: The sample has other DNA sequences that encode this CDR3 too. The CDR3 is CAWSEQSTGELFF. DNA of the CDR3: TGTGCCTGGAGTGAACAGTCCACCGGGGAGCTGTTTTTT. V is TRBV30 and J is TRBJ2-2; D ambiguous. CDR3 size: 13 residues. Germline-derived CDR1 and CDR2 are GTSNPN and SVGIG (reference sequence). V dropped 1 base and J dropped 4 bases, with 7 bases sitting between them. Full variable domain (remainder filled in from reference TRBV30 and TRBJ2-2): SQTIHQWPATLVQPVGSPLSLECTVEGTSNPNLYWYRQAAGRGLQLLFYSVGIGQISSEVPQNLSASRPQDRQFILSSKKLLLSDSGFYLCAWSEQSTGELFFGEGSRLTVL.

This clone was observed many times. This sequence joins TRBV18 and TRBJ1-2; 9 bases match TRBD1. The ends lost 5 bases at V and 7 bases at J; junction bases unmatched: 8. The CDR3 runs to 14 residues. Germline assignment: CDR1 KGHSH and CDR2 LQKENI. The CDR3, as DNA: TGTGCCAGCTCAGCCTCGACAGGGGGAGGTGGCTACACCTTC. As protein: CASSASTGGGGYTF. The variable domain in full, with the rest retrieved from reference TRBV18 and TRBJ1-2, is NAGVMQNPRHLVRRRGQEARLRCSPMKGHSHVYWYRQLPEEGLKFMVYLQKENIIDESGMPKERFSAEFPKEGPSILRIQQVVRGDSAAYFCASSASTGGGGYTFGSGTRLTVV.

The rearrangement uses TRBV21-1 and TRBJ2-3; the table's D gene call, TRBD2, was not cross checked with the DNA. TRBV21-1 is recorded as a pseudogene. The length of the CDR3 is 15 residues. CDR3 nucleotide sequence: TGTGCCAGCAGCAAAGTGGAGGCGAATACAGATACGCAGTATTTT. Protein: CASSKVEANTDTQYF.

The V call is TRBV9, the J call TRBJ1-3; D unclear. The V end lost 2 bases, the J end lost 4 bases, and 10 bases lay between the germline ends. The germline CDR1 and CDR2 sequences are SGDLS and YYNGEE. CDR3 size: 14 residues. CDR3: CASSVAVGGNTIYF. The CDR3 DNA reads as TGTGCCAGCAGCGTTGCGGTCGGGGGAAACACCATATATTTT.